The next 29 T cell receptor beta chains were all read from a single sample in a study of T-cell memory formation after mild COVID-19. TCRdb reanalysed the 5' RACE reads using MiXCR and keeps one entry per CDR3 protein. This sample has 150,000 to 200,000 distinct CDR3 sequences; approximately 18% occur once, and the top ten carry roughly 3.9%. The sample was PBMCs or a T cell subset sorted from them (not recorded which). These receptors were obtained from a man in his late teens or twenties who had mild COVID-19 (a few samples of this study predate the infection). Cell type and time point are not known.

The V call is TRBV7-3, the J call TRBJ2-1; the D gene is possibly TRBD1 (6 bases). With 5 bases removed from V and 3 bases from J, the gap between germline ends came to 14 bases. CDR3 length: 15 amino acids. The germline CDR1 and CDR2 sequences are SGHTA and FQGTGA. The CDR3 DNA reads as TGTGCCAGCAGCATGGACAGCAATCTCTACAATGAGCAGTTCTTC. It yields the protein CASSMDSNLYNEQFF.

In this sample, this clonotype turned up a few times. The J gene is TRBJ1-1, the V gene TRBV7-9; D uncertain. V was cut by 1 base and J by 3 bases, with 12 bases left in between. The V gene's germline CDR1 is SEHNR and CDR2 FQNEAQ (reference sequence). The CDR3 length is 15 residues. CDR3 coding DNA: TGTGCCAGCAGCTTAGGGGTTGGGGTCTACACTGAAGCTTTCTTT. This sequence encodes CASSLGVGVYTEAFF.

The genes are TRBV7-2 and TRBJ2-3, with TRBD2 identical over 10 bases. This CDR3 has 15 amino acids. The germline gives CDR1 SGHTA, CDR2 FQGNSA. V lost 6 bases to trimming and J lost 0 bases; unmatched junction nucleotides: 3. CDR3 in DNA: TGTGCCAGCAGACTAGCGGGGCCTAGCACAGATACGCAGTATTTT. It specifies CASRLAGPSTDTQYF.

The gene calls are TRBV28 and TRBJ2-1; TRBD1 aligns across 9 bases. V lost 4 bases, J lost 8 bases, and 15 bases stayed unmatched. The CDR3 covers 17 residues. Germline V CDR1 and CDR2: MDHEN, SYDVKM. The CDR3 coding sequence is TGTGCCAGCAGTTCATCCCCCGGGACAGGGCCATTAGATGAGCAGTTCTTC. Protein: CASSSSPGTGPLDEQFF.

V gene TRBV7-2 combines with J gene TRBJ1-4; no reliable D call. The CDR3 totals 15 residues. Looked up from germline, CDR1 is SGHTA and CDR2 is FQGNSA. V was trimmed by 1 base and J by 2 bases, leaving 8 bases between them. CDR3 sequence (DNA): TGTGCCAGCAGCTTAGGAGGGAGGACTAATGAAAAACTGTTTTTT. This translates into CASSLGGRTNEKLFF.

This clonotype came up a few times. The gene calls are TRBV4-3 and TRBJ2-3; D unclear. CDR1 is LGHNA, CDR2 YSLEER, per germline. V was pared by 4 bases and J by 1 base, with 9 bases between. There are 14 residues in the CDR3. The CDR3 DNA reads as TGCGCCAGCAGCCGCATGACTCGCACAGATACGCAGTATTTT. As protein: CASSRMTRTDTQYF.

This clonotype was counted at least ten times. V and J are TRBV12-3 or TRBV12-4 and TRBJ2-1, with 9 bases that match TRBD2. This CDR3 contains 14 residues. V lost 6 bases, J lost 10 bases, and 10 bases stayed unmatched. The DNA for the CDR3 is TGTGCCAGCAGGACCGGGACTAGCTGGGTGGAGCAGTTCTTC. This translates into CASRTGTSWVEQFF.

The chain has TRBV20-1 and TRBJ2-1; D gene uncertain. Germline loops: CDR1 DFQATT, CDR2 SNEGSKA (reference sequence). Trimming shortened V by 4 bases and J by 6 bases, and 13 bases separated the two germline ends. The CDR3 extends over 13 amino acids. CDR3 loop: CSANGPWANEQFF. The CDR3 coding sequence is TGCAGTGCTAATGGGCCATGGGCCAATGAGCAGTTCTTC.

This clonotype was recorded once. J is TRBJ2-7 and V is TRBV6-2 or TRBV6-3; 7 positions match TRBD2. The CDR3 has 15 amino acids. V gave up 5 bases and J gave up 3 bases; unmatched junction bases: 10. Germline CDR1 MNHEY, CDR2 SVGEGT. CDR3 DNA sequence: TGTGCCAGCAGTAAACCGGGACTACCCAACTACGAGCAGTACGTC. The encoded protein is CASSKPGLPNYEQYV.

This clonotype showed up just a few times. Its ends do not fully match the called genes, so a read error is possible. This sequence joins TRBV18 and TRBJ2-1; the match to TRBD2 covers 8 bases. CDR1 is KGHSH and CDR2 is LQKENI in the germline V gene. CDR3 length: 15 residues. DNA of the CDR3: TGTGCCAGCTCATCACCCGGGGGGGCCGGGAATGAGCAGTTCTTC. Residues: CASSSPGGAGNEQFF. Drawing the rest from reference TRBV18 and TRBJ2-1, the complete variable domain is NAGVMQNPRHLVRRRGQEARLRCSPMKGHSHVYWYRQLPEEGLKFMVYLQKENIIDESGMPKERFSAEFPKEGPSILRIQQVVRGDSAAYFCASSSPGGAGNEQFFGPGTRLTVL.

The J gene is TRBJ2-7, the V gene TRBV7-9; D remains unclear. Germline V CDR1 and CDR2: SEHNR, FQNEAQ (reference sequence). V was trimmed by 6 bases and J by 5 bases, leaving 14 bases between them. The CDR3 sequence is 13 residues long. CDR3 amino acids: CASSFDRPHEQYV. CDR3 nucleotide sequence: TGTGCCAGCAGTTTTGATCGGCCACACGAGCAGTACGTC.

The chain couples TRBV6-5 to TRBJ2-7; D is uncertain. Germline CDR1 reads MNHEY; CDR2 reads SVGAGI. V shed 2 bases and J shed 6 bases, with 11 bases lying between them. The CDR3 runs to 13 residues. For the CDR3, the DNA is TGTGCCAGCAGTTACACCCCGGGCGGCGAGCAGTACGTC. This codes for CASSYTPGGEQYV.

CDR3 nucleotides: TGTGCCAGCAGCGCCGGGAGCGGGGCAGGGGACTACGAAAAACTGTTTTTT. This translates into CASSAGSGAGDYEKLFF. V usage is TRBV9 and J usage is TRBJ1-4, with D possibly matching TRBD1 (6 bases). The germline V and J ends were trimmed by 3 bases and 8 bases, with 23 bases remaining between them. The length of the CDR3 is 17 residues. Germline CDR1 SGDLS, CDR2 YYNGEE. The full variable domain, with the rest looked up from reference TRBV9 and TRBJ1-4, is DSGVTQTPKHLITATGQRVTLRCSPRSGDLSVYWYQQSLDQGLQFLIQYYNGEERAKGNILERFSAQQFPDLHSELNLSSLELGDSALYFCASSAGSGAGDYEKLFFGSGTQLSVL.

This clonotype came up a few times. The rearrangement links TRBV6-1 to TRBJ2-5; 12 bases are a match to TRBD2. The CDR3 contains 15 residues. Trimming at V came to 6 bases and at J to 2 bases, leaving 4 bases not matched to a gene. The germline V gene has CDR1 MNHNS and CDR2 SASEGT. In DNA, the CDR3 is TGTGCCAGCAGGCCTAGCGGGGGGGGTCAAGAGACCCAGTACTTC. This sequence encodes CASRPSGGGQETQYF.

This clonotype was seen a few times. The chain combines TRBV20-1 with TRBJ1-4; D is ambiguous. Germline V lookup: CDR1 DFQATT, CDR2 SNEGSKA (reference sequence). The length of the CDR3 is 14 residues. The V end lost 3 bases, the J end lost 0 bases, and 8 bases lay between the germline ends. CDR3 in amino acids: CSARSAATNEKLFF. CDR3 coding DNA: TGCAGTGCTAGGTCAGCCGCAACTAATGAAAAACTGTTTTTT.

The V and J genes are TRBV5-1 and TRBJ2-5; D is unresolved. CDR3 length: 15 amino acids. Germline V CDR1 and CDR2: SGHRS, YFSETQ. Trimming removed 4 bases at V and 5 bases at J, with 18 bases between. CDR3 DNA sequence: TGCGCCAGCAGCATCAGTACCGGGTCCCGGGAGACCCAGTACTTC. It specifies CASSISTGSRETQYF.

This clonotype was counted a few times. The chain employs TRBV20-1 and TRBJ1-2, with TRBD1 matching over 10 bases. V dropped 0 bases and J dropped 8; count of bases not matched to a gene: 9. This CDR3 comprises 15 residues. Germline assignment: CDR1 DFQATT and CDR2 SNEGSKA (reference sequence). The DNA of the CDR3 is TGCAGTGCTAGAGATCCCAGACAGGGGGCGAGGGGCTACACCTTC. Its translation is CSARDPRQGARGYTF.

The sample holds many counts of this clonotype. J is TRBJ2-3 and V is TRBV20-1; 9 bases fit TRBD2. The CDR3 sequence is 15 residues long. With 6 bases clipped from V and 2 bases from J, the junction kept 9 bases outside the gene matches. From germline, CDR1 is DFQATT and CDR2 SNEGSKA (reference sequence). The CDR3 DNA is TGCAGTGCCAGTCAGACTAGCGGCCTCACAGATACGCAGTATTTT. Its translation is CSASQTSGLTDTQYF.

This clonotype was detected only a few times. The V and J genes are TRBV30 and TRBJ2-1; the match to TRBD2 covers 8 bases. This CDR3 spans 12 amino acids. The trim removed 3 bases at V and 10 bases at J, leaving 5 bases unmatched. The germline V gene has CDR1 GTSNPN and CDR2 SVGIG (reference sequence). The CDR3 here is CAWSSTSAEQFF. For the CDR3, the DNA is TGTGCCTGGAGCTCGACTAGCGCGGAGCAGTTCTTC.

A few counts support this clonotype. The CDR3 loop reads CSVSSTDTQYF. For the CDR3, the DNA is TGCAGCGTTTCGTCCACAGATACGCAGTATTTT. The chain combines TRBV29-1 with TRBJ2-3; D gene uncertain. The CDR3 has 11 residues. V lost 5 bases and J lost 2, with 5 bases in between. Germline-derived CDR1 and CDR2 are SQVTM and ANQGSEA.

This chain uses TRBV7-2 with TRBJ2-3; perhaps TRBD2 as D (5 bases). V shed 1 base and J shed 3 bases, with 14 bases lying between them. The CDR3 extends over 16 amino acids. Per the germline V gene, CDR1 is SGHTA and CDR2 is FQGNSA. Here the CDR3 DNA reads TGTGCCAGCAGCTTAGGCTATTCCGGAGGAACAGATACGCAGTATTTT. It specifies CASSLGYSGGTDTQYF.

The chain is built from TRBV28 and TRBJ1-1, with D tentatively TRBD1 (5 bases). This CDR3 is built from 11 residues. The V gene lost 5 bases and the J gene lost 9 bases, with 10 bases spanning the gap. Germline CDR1 reads MDHEN; CDR2 reads SYDVKM. The CDR3 here is CASSNAGKAFF. The CDR3 coding sequence is TGTGCCAGCAGTAACGCAGGGAAAGCTTTCTTT.

CDR3 protein: CASSIGAAQYF. The DNA for the CDR3 is TGTGCCAGCAGCATCGGGGCTGCCCAGTACTTC. The chain couples TRBV7-6 to TRBJ2-5; perhaps D is TRBD1 or TRBD2 (5 bases each). The CDR3 spans 11 residues. V was trimmed by 5 bases and J by 9 bases, leaving 10 bases between them. Germline V gives CDR1 SGHVS, CDR2 FNYEAQ.

The chain joins TRBV7-8 to TRBJ2-3; TRBD2 might be the D (6 bases). Trimming took 6 bases from V and 2 from J, leaving 21 bases between them. The CDR3 extends over 17 amino acids. CDR1 and CDR2 (germline): SGHVS, FQNEAQ. CDR3 protein: CASSAMGGSFSTDTQYF. The DNA of the CDR3 is TGTGCCAGCAGTGCAATGGGAGGATCCTTCTCCACAGATACGCAGTATTTT.

This clonotype was detected many times. The chain joins TRBV7-2 to TRBJ1-1, with D possibly being TRBD1 (5 bases). V was trimmed by 2 bases and J by 3 bases, leaving 10 bases between them. This CDR3 contains 14 residues. Germline loops: CDR1 SGHTA, CDR2 FQGNSA. CDR3 region: CASSLFGGDTEAFF. The CDR3 DNA reads as TGTGCCAGCAGCTTATTTGGGGGGGACACTGAAGCTTTCTTT.

This clonotype came up many times. The J gene is TRBJ2-3, the V gene TRBV20-1; tentatively, D is TRBD1 or TRBD2 (5 bases each). Trimming cost V 5 bases and J 0 bases, with 12 bases left between them. From germline, CDR1 is DFQATT and CDR2 SNEGSKA (reference sequence). This CDR3 has 14 residues. The CDR3 protein is CSAPNRDSTDTQYF. The CDR3 region has the DNA TGCAGTGCTCCTAACCGGGACAGCACAGATACGCAGTATTTT.

The J gene is TRBJ2-3, the V gene TRBV6-6; D remains unclear. Per germline, CDR1 MNHNY and CDR2 SVGAGI (reference sequence). The CDR3 has 15 amino acids. Between the trimmed V and J ends, which lost 2 bases and 6 bases, there was a span of 15 bases. In nucleotides, the CDR3 is TGTGCCAGCAGTTACCGGGTCGGCTGGGCCGATACGCAGTATTTT. It yields the protein CASSYRVGWADTQYF.

This clonotype was seen only a few times. The chain has TRBV5-1 and TRBJ2-7; 8 bases fit TRBD1. The germline V gene encodes CDR1 SGHRS and CDR2 YFSETQ. V shed 4 bases and J 5 bases; nucleotides not matched to a gene: 8. The CDR3 consists of 14 residues. This CDR3 is CASSPMTGDDEQYV. DNA for the CDR3: TGCGCCAGCAGCCCCATGACAGGGGACGACGAGCAGTACGTC.

This clonotype occurred many times. The V and J genes are TRBV7-2 and TRBJ2-5; the match to TRBD2 covers 8 bases. The CDR3 contains 15 residues. Trimming at V came to 3 bases and at J to 7 bases, leaving 10 bases not matched to a gene. Per germline, CDR1 SGHTA and CDR2 FQGNSA. CDR3 residues: CASSFSSGGSGTQYF. Here the CDR3 DNA reads TGTGCCAGCAGCTTCTCGAGCGGGGGCTCGGGGACCCAGTACTTC.